This T cell receptor beta chain was profiled in a study of graft-versus-host responses after intestinal transplantation (dated by TCRdb to the early 2020s). Context from the whole study: The transplants that recipients received were multivisceral, liver-intestinal, or isolated intestinal. Anti-thymocyte globulin induction was given to all recipients, followed by maintenance tacrolimus and steroids for around three years. Bulk TCR-beta CDR3 sequencing was used to track graft-versus-host and host-versus-graft alloreactive T cell clones in the graft, circulation and bone marrow after intestinal transplantation. Alloreactive clones were identified by sequencing pre-transplant mixed lymphocyte reaction products and comparing them with unstimulated pre-transplant donor and recipient T cells. The cohort enrolled 20 to 25 intestinal transplant recipients including one retransplant, and 3 patients lacking pretransplant specimens were excluded. A peak of at least 4% donor T cells among recipient peripheral blood mononuclear cells was the definition used for donor T cell macrochimerism. Samples from three later patients were sequenced in-house on an Illumina MiSeq with MiXCR processing rather than by the commercial service. Study-wide findings and limitations: The relatively low number and heterogeneity of intestinal transplant patients limited the conclusions. GvH clones were detected in recipient bone marrow, and some of these GvH clones were observed earlier in ileal mucosa or blood, consistent with an intestinal mucosal origin. Patients with donor T cell macrochimerism had high GvH to HvG T cell clonal ratios in their allografts. Early after transplant, peak levels of circulating GvH clones were found to be associated with declines in HvG clones.

This clone was picked up a small number of times. Its antigen target is currently unknown. No much larger clone is present one base from it, and per-base qualities are unavailable. Inclusive of the bounding cysteine and phenylalanine, the CDR3 is 13 residues long. The CDR3 DNA has 39 bases and is translated from base 1. The junction shows trimming of 1 base on V and 7 bases on J, plus 8 bases between the germline ends. The germline V gene provides CDR1 MGHRA and CDR2 YSYEKL. The time point label of this sample denotes: cells obtained before transplantation from donor or recipient. CD3+CD4+ and CD3+CD8+ populations were FACS-sorted from unstimulated pre-transplant donor and recipient cells taken from spleen or lymph nodes. Library prep was done by the immunoSEQ multiplex PCR assay. In most patients, genomic DNA was isolated using the Qiagen DNeasy Blood and Tissue Kit and sent frozen to Adaptive Biotechnologies for TCR sequencing. Adaptive Biotechnologies carried out high-throughput TCR-beta CDR3 sequencing of genomic DNA for most patients. The original pipeline was this. Adaptive's ImmunoSEQ software supplied the TCR sequencing data for 18 patients, while MiXCR and VDJtools were used to process a few other patients. To correct CD4 versus CD8 sorting errors, sequences present in both subsets at a frequency ratio below 5:1 were removed. CDR3 nucleotide sequences shared between donor and recipient were removed because their origin could not be assigned. To be classed as alloreactive, a clone needed at least 2-fold expansion over unstimulated cells and a minimum CFSE-low frequency of 0.002% (template counts) or 0.001% (read counts). Mappable clones were those detected in sequenced pre-transplant spleen, lymph node, or MLR CFSE-low populations of the donor or recipient. Cumulative frequency of alloreactive clones was calculated as a percentage of all sequences weighted by copy number. TCRdb obtained this table from immuneACCESS and retained in-frame rearrangements with V and J assigned. These tables miss some clones; where compared with another copy, unresolved V genes account for less than half of the shortfall, and the remainder is unexplained. V and J calls and clone size are given by that table; D and trimming were obtained from the DNA. The sample profile shows around 67,000 clones; 85% to 90% of them were found once. Jointly, the top ten make up about 4.3% of the sample.

This clonotype originated in a human donor who was the organ donor for an intestinal transplant. Rearrangement joined TRBV4-1 to TRBJ1-5; TRBD1 could be the D gene, as 5 bases match. This material consisted of unstimulated CD8+ T cells sorted from spleen or lymph node cells, taken before transplant. At the DNA level, the sequence is TGCGCCAGCAGCCAAGCTGGGGGGCAGCCCCAGCATTTT. It translates as CASSQAGGQPQHF.